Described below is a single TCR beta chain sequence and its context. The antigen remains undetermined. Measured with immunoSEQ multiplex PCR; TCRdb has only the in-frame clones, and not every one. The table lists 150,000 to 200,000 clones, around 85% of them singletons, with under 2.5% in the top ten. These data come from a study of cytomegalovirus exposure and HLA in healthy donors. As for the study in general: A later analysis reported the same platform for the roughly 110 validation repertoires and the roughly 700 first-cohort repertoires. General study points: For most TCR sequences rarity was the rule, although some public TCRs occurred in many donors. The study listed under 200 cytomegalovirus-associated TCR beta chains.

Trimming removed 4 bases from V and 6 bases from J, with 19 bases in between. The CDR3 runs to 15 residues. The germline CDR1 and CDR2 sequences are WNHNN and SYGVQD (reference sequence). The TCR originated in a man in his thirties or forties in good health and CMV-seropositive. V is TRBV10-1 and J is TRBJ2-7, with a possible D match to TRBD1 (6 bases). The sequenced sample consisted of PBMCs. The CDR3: CASSATQGGSGEQYF. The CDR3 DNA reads TGCGCCAGCAGTGCGACACAGGGTGGATCGGGCGAGCAGTACTTC.